The 3 T cell receptor beta chains below all came from one sample that was sequenced in a study of CD8 T cells in Susac syndrome. After extraction with the RNeasy kit, about 0.45 to 1 ug of the RNA was reverse transcribed using random hexamers. TCRdb passed the immunoSEQ multiplex PCR reads through MiXCR, listing each CDR3 protein once. The sample consists of around 150,000 distinct CDR3 sequences, roughly 93% of them appearing once. The sample taken for sequencing was CD4+ T cells from PBMCs. The receptors shown here come from a human donor in good health.

The chain links TRBV2 to TRBJ2-4, with a possible D match to TRBD2 (5 bases). The V end was cut by 7 bases, the J end by 11 bases, with 12 bases between. The germline gives CDR1 SNHLY, CDR2 FYNNEI. CDR3 length: 11 amino acids. CDR3 sequence reads: CASMLEVFQYF. The CDR3 nucleotides are TGTGCCAGCATGCTGGAGGTTTTTCAGTACTTC.

The genes are TRBV3-1 and TRBJ2-1, with D tentatively TRBD1 (5 bases). V was trimmed by 0 bases and J by 11 bases, leaving 11 bases between them. The CDR3 has 13 residues. Germline V gene data show CDR1 as LGHDT and CDR2 as YNNKEL (reference sequence). The CDR3 coding sequence is TGTGCCAGCAGCCAAGAGGGCAGGGAAAAGCAGTTCTTC. Its translation: CASSQEGREKQFF.

The chain is built from TRBV15 and TRBJ2-7; possible D gene TRBD2, 6 bases. Germline V CDR1 and CDR2: LNHNV, YYDKDF (reference sequence). V was pared by 5 bases and J by 5 bases, with 13 bases between. The CDR3 loop spans 13 amino acids. The CDR3 region is CATSHMGGDEQYF. In DNA form, the CDR3 reads TGTGCCACCAGCCACATGGGAGGCGACGAGCAGTACTTC. Variable domain in full (rest from reference TRBV15 and TRBJ2-7): DAMVIQNPRYQVTQFGKPVTLSCSQTLNHNVMYWYQQKSSQAPKLLFHYYDKDFNNEADTPDNFQSRRPNTSFCFLDIRSPGLGDTAMYLCATSHMGGDEQYFGPGTRLTVT.